A selection of T cell receptor beta chains follows, all from one sample in a study of blood T cell repertoires in COVID-19. Data came from immunoSEQ multiplex PCR; TCRdb stores just in-frame clones and leaves some out. The sample has roughly 68,000 clones; less than 90% are singletons. Specimen: peripheral blood. Receptor source: a man aged 50-60 years with active COVID-19. CDR3s include the opening cysteine and the closing phenylalanine or tryptophan. A D gene is named only where the DNA matches it firmly. A clone size is listed for some rows: how often the clone was seen (once, few, many), or a class if it is expanded.

V	D	J	size	length	DNA	CDR3
TRBV5-4	-	TRBJ2-1	-	18	TGTGCCAGCAGCTTGGAGGTCAGCGAGCGGGTTCCCTGGGGTGAGCAGTTCTTC	CASSLEVSERVPWGEQFF
TRBV4-3	-	TRBJ2-7	-	14	TGCGCCAGCAGCCCAGGAGGGAGAGCCTACGAGCAGTACTTC	CASSPGGRAYEQYF
TRBV5-1	TRBD2	TRBJ2-1	-	14	TGCGCCAGCAGCTTGGGGGGACTAGTATCTGAGCAGTTCTTC	CASSLGGLVSEQFF
TRBV6-5	TRBD1	TRBJ1-2	-	15	TGTGCCAGCAGTAACCGGGACAGGGGGTACTATGGCTACACCTTC	CASSNRDRGYYGYTF
TRBV6-4	-	TRBJ1-2	-	18	TGTGCCAGCAGTGACCAGGACAGCCACGGGAAATATAACTATGGCTACACCTTC	CASSDQDSHGKYNYGYTF
TRBV30	TRBD1	TRBJ2-7	medium-sized	12	TGTGCCTGGAGTACGGACAGGGACGAGCAGTACTTC	CAWSTDRDEQYF
TRBV6-5	-	TRBJ1-1	-	14	TGTGCCAGCAGTAAACAGGGCATGAACACTGAAGCTTTCTTT	CASSKQGMNTEAFF
TRBV7-2	-	TRBJ2-7	few	15	TGTGCCAGCAGCTTATTTATAGGGAGCTCCTACGAGCAGTACTTC	CASSLFIGSSYEQYF
TRBV29-1	-	TRBJ2-3	-	14	TGCAGCGTTGCGGAGGGGGCTAGCACAGATACGCAGTATTTT	CSVAEGASTDTQYF
TRBV19	-	TRBJ2-1	-	15	TGTGCCAGTAGTATAGGCGTAGCGGAGTACAATGAGCAGTTCTTC	CASSIGVAEYNEQFF
TRBV30	TRBD1	TRBJ1-5	-	14	TGTGCCTGGAGTGCACAGGGGGCATATCAGCCCCAGCATTTT	CAWSAQGAYQPQHF
TRBV7-9	TRBD2	TRBJ2-3	once	14	TGTGCCGCCTCCCATAGCGGGGGTTCAGATACGCAGTATTTT	CAASHSGGSDTQYF
TRBV6-5	-	TRBJ2-5	-	15	TGTGCCAGCAGGAGGGGGGGTCCTCGAGGAGAGACCCAGTACTTC	CASRRGGPRGETQYF
TRBV5-1	TRBD1	TRBJ2-7	-	15	TGCGCCAGCAGCTTGGATATGGGGACAGGGAGGGAGCAGTACTTC	CASSLDMGTGREQYF
TRBV5-1	-	TRBJ2-1	once	15	TGCGCCAGCAGCTTGGCGGGTTTATCATACAATGAGCAGTTCTTC	CASSLAGLSYNEQFF